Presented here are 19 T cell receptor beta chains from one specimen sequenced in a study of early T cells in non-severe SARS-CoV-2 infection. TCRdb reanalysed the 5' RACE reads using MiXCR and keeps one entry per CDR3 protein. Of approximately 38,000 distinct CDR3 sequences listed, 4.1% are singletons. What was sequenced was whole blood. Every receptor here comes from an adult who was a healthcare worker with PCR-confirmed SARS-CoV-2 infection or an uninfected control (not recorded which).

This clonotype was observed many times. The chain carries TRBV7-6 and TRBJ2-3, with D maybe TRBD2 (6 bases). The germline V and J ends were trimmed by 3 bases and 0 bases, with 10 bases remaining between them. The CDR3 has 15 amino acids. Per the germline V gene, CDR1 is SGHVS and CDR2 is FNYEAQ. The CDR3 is CASSLGGVSTDTQYF. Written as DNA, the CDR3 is TGTGCCAGCAGCTTGGGGGGTGTTAGCACAGATACGCAGTATTTT.

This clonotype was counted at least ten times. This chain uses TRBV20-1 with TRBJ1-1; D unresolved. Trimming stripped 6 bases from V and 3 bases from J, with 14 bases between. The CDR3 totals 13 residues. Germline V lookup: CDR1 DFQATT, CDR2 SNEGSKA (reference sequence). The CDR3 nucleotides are TGCAGTGCCCCTTACCGATTAGACACTGAAGCTTTCTTT. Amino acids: CSAPYRLDTEAFF.

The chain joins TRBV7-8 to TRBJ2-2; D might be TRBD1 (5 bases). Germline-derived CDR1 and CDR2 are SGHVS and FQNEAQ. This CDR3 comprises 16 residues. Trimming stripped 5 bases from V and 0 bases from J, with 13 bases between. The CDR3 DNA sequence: TGTGCCAGCAGCCCCCTGGTGACAGCGAACACCGGGGAGCTGTTTTTT. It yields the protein CASSPLVTANTGELFF.

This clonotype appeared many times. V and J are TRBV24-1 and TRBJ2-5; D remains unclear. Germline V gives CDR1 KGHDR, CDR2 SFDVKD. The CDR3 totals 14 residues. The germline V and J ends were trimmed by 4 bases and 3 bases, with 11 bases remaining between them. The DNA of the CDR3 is TGTGCCACCAGTGAACCGACACTTAAAGAGACCCAGTACTTC. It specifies CATSEPTLKETQYF.

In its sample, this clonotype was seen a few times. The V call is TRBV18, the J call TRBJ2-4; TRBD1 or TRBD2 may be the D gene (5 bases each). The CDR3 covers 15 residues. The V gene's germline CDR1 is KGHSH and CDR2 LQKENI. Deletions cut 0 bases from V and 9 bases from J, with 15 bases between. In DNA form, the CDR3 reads TGTGCCAGCTCACCACCGGCGTTGGGGGATGGCATTCAGTACTTC. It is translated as CASSPPALGDGIQYF. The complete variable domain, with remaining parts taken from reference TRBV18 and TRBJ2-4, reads NAGVMQNPRHLVRRRGQEARLRCSPMKGHSHVYWYRQLPEEGLKFMVYLQKENIIDESGMPKERFSAEFPKEGPSILRIQQVVRGDSAAYFCASSPPALGDGIQYFGAGTRLSVL.

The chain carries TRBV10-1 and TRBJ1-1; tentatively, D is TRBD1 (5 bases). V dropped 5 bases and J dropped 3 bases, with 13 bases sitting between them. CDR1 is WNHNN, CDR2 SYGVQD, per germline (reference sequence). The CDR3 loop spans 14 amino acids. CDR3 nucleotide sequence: TGCGCCAGCAGTCCCGGCGGAGGGGACACTGAAGCTTTCTTT. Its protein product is CASSPGGGDTEAFF.

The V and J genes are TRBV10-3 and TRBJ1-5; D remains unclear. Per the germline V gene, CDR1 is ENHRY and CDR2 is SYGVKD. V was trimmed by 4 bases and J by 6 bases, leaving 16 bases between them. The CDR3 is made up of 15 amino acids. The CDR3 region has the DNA TGTGCCATCAGTGGATCGACCGGAGGTAGTCAGCCCCAGCATTTT. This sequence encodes CAISGSTGGSQPQHF.

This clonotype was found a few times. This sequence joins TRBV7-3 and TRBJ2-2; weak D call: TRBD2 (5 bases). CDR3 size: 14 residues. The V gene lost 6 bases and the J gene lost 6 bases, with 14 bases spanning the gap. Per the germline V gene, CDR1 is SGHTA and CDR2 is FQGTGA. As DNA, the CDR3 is TGTGCCAGCAGAGCAACTAGTCATTCCGGGGAGCTGTTTTTT. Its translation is CASRATSHSGELFF.

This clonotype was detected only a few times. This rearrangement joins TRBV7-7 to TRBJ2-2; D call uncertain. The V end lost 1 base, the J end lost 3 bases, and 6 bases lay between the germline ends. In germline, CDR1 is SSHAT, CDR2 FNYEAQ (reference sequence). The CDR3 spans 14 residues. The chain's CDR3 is CASSLDTHTGELFF. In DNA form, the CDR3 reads TGTGCCAGCAGCTTAGACACCCACACCGGGGAGCTGTTTTTT.

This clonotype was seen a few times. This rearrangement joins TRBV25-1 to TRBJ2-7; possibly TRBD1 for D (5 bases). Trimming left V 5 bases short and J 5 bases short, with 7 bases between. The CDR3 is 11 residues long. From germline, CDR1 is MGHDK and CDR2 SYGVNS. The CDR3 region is CASSQGDEQYF. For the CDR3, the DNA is TGTGCCAGCAGTCAAGGGGACGAGCAGTACTTC.

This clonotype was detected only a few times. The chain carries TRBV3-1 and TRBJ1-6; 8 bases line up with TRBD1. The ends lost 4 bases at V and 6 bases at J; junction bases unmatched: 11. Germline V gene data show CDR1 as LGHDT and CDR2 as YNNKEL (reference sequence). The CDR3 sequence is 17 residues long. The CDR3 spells CASSPTWTGPRNSPLHF. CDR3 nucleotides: TGTGCCAGCAGCCCAACTTGGACAGGGCCTCGTAATTCACCCCTCCACTTT.

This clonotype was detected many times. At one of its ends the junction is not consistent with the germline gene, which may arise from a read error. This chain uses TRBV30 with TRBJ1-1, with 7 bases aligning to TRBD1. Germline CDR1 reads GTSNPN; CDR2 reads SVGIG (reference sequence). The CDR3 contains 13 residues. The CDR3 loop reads CARRDQGVDVAFF. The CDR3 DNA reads TGTGCCAGGAGAGACCAGGGGGTCGATGTAGCTTTCTTT.

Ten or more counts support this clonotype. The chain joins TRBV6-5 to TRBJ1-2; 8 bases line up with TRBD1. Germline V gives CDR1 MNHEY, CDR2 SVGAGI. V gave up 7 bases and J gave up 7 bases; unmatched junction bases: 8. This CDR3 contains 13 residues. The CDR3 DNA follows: TGTGCCAGCAACTCCGGACAGGGTGGTGGCTACACCTTC. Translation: CASNSGQGGGYTF.

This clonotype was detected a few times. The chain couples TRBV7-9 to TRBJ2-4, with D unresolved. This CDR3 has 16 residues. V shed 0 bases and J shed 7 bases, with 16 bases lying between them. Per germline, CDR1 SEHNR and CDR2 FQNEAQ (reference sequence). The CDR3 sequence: CASSLALDNIGNIQYF. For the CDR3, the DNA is TGTGCCAGCAGCTTAGCGTTAGACAATATCGGGAACATTCAGTACTTC. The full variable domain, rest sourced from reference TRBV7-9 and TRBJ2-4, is DTGVSQNPRHKITKRGQNVTFRCDPISEHNRLYWYRQTLGQGPEFLTYFQNEAQLEKSRLLSDRFSAERPKGSFSTLEIQRTEQGDSAMYLCASSLALDNIGNIQYFGAGTRLSVL.

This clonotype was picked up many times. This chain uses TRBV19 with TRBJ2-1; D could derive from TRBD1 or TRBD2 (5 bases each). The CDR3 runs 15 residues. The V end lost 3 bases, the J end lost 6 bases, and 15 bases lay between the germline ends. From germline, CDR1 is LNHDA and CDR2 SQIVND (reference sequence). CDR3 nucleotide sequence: TGTGCCAGTAGTATTTGGGACGTTCCCCTCAATGAGCAGTTCTTC. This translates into CASSIWDVPLNEQFF.

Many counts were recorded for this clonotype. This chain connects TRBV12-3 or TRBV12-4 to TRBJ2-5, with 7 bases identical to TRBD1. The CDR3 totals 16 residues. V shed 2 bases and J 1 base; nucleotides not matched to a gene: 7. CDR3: CASSLSTGPPQETQYF. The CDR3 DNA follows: TGTGCCAGCAGTTTATCGACAGGGCCACCCCAAGAGACCCAGTACTTC.

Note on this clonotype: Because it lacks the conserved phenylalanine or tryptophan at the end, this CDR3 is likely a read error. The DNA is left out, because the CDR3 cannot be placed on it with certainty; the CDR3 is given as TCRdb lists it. CDR3 loop: CASSFVYGTLPDL. The chain has TRBV11-2 and TRBJ2-3; the table gives TRBD1 as D, unverified against the DNA. The CDR3 comprises 13 residues, both ends counted. Germline V CDR1 and CDR2: SGHAT, FQNNGV.

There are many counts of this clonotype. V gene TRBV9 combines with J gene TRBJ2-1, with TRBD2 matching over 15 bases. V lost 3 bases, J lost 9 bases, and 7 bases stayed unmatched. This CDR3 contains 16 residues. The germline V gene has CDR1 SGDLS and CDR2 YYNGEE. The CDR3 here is CASSAAAGLAGGEQFF. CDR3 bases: TGTGCCAGCAGCGCAGCAGCGGGACTAGCGGGAGGTGAGCAGTTCTTC.

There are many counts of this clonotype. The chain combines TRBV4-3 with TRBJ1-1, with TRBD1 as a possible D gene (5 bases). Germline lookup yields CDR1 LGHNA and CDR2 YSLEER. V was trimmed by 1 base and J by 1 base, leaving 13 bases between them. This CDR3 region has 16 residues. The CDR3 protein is CASSQGAGLGNTEAFF. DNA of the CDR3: TGCGCCAGCAGCCAAGGGGCGGGGCTTGGGAACACTGAAGCTTTCTTT.